This T cell receptor (beta chain) was retrieved from a study of Ad26.COV2.S vaccination and SARS-CoV-2 variants listed by TCRdb under 2021. Notes on the research overall: Donors in the vaccine arm were drawn from COV1001, a multicentre, randomized, double-blind, placebo-controlled phase I-IIa trial testing Ad26.COV2.S in healthy adults. Ad26.COV2.S was administered intramuscularly at a dose of 5x10^10 or 1x10^11 viral particles, either as one shot or as two shots given 56 days apart. Sequencing of the TCRbeta repertoire served to evaluate the specificity and breadth of SARS-CoV-2-reactive T cell receptors following Ad26.COV2.S vaccination. The TCR-sequenced set comprised roughly 30 samples: about 19 Ad26.COV2.S vaccine recipients, 5 placebo recipients and 8 SARS-CoV-2 convalescent individuals. Trial participants were randomized into five groups of five, in which low-dose or high-dose Ad26.COV2.S was given once or twice, or placebo was given on both occasions. Blinding of investigators to trial group allocation was maintained during experiments and outcome assessment. The research as a whole found: Substantial breadth of spike-specific CD8+ and CD4+ T cell responses was reported after vaccination. According to the authors, total T cell responses may have been underestimated by the TCR breadth and depth analyses. Vaccine and placebo recipients had comparable non-spike TCR breadth, which fits with the vaccine containing only spike. Spike-specific TCR breadth was higher in Ad26.COV2.S recipients than in placebo recipients (P = 0.0014). Comparing responses between vaccine doses or regimens was not something the study was powered to do.

A word on this clone: What antigen it recognizes has not been identified. Base qualities are not recorded, but no much larger clone differs from it by a single base.

TCRbeta CDR3 regions were sequenced with the immunoSEQ Assay. After extraction, genomic DNA underwent amplification by bias-controlled multiplex PCR, followed by high-throughput sequencing. The paper's processing steps were these. To quantify the absolute abundance of every unique TCRbeta CDR3 region, sequences were collapsed and filtered. T cell fraction was estimated by normalizing TCRbeta template counts to usable DNA, with usable DNA measured through amplification of reference genes found in all nucleated cells. Repertoire TCRs were annotated as SARS-CoV-2-specific by exact matching of V gene, CDR3 amino acid sequence and J gene to a known reactive TCR set. The reference SARS-CoV-2 TCR set was derived from MIRA and filtered for enrichment in COVID-19-positive ImmuneCODE repertoires, a step that removed public or cross-reactive TCRs. Using the MIRA antigens, annotated TCRs were further analysed by specific ORF or by position within an ORF. Depth was the summed frequency of annotated unique rearrangements, while breadth was defined as annotated unique rearrangements over total unique productive rearrangements. TCR breadth was compared between groups using two-sided Wilcoxon rank-sum tests. TCRdb obtained this table from immuneACCESS and retained in-frame rearrangements with V and J assigned. These tables miss some clones; where compared with another copy, unresolved V genes account for less than half of the shortfall, and the remainder is unexplained. V, J and clone size were drawn from that table, and D and trimming were deduced from the DNA. Across this sample there are a few hundred thousand clones, with roughly 85% seen only once. Roughly 7.4% of the sample lies in the top ten.

The sample's treatment or condition label, decoded: 15 to 20 received Ad26.COV2.S at low or high dose, single or two shots; 5 received placebo; per-sample allocation not given. Repertoires of vaccine and placebo recipients were sequenced from samples taken on day 63 after the first injection. Between 29 July and 7 August 2020, Cohort 1b enrolled some 25 adults aged 18-55 years at one site in Boston, USA. Ad26.COV2.S consisted of a replication-incompetent adenovirus type 26 vector by which a prefusion-stabilized SARS-CoV-2 spike protein from the original Wuhan strain was expressed. The TCR sequence derives from a person aged 18-65 years who received the Ad26.COV2.S COVID-19 vaccine or a placebo. This material consisted of peripheral blood, taken in a trial of Ad26.COV2.S vaccine versus placebo.

The CDR3 protein: CAIRDSELAKNIQYF. The nucleotide sequence reads TGTGCCATCAGGGACTCAGAGTTAGCCAAAAACATTCAGTACTTC. The chain is assembled from TRBV10-3 and TRBJ2-4; D gene: possibly TRBD2, on 5 matching bases. As encoded in the germline V gene, CDR1 is ENHRY while CDR2 is SYGVKD. The CDR3 numbers 15 residues from cysteine through phenylalanine. Only CDR3 DNA is held: 45 bases, read in frame from base 1. Relative to germline, V is 6 bases shorter and J is 0 bases shorter, with 12 bases between their ends.